Reported below is one T cell receptor (beta chain). The time point was: sample taken at primary tumor resection. Tumor, nontumor lung or frozen PBMC supplied whole RNA that was sequenced unsorted. Each CDR3 protein is one row after TCRdb ran MiXCR on the 5' RACE reads. The table shows approximately 40,000 distinct CDR3 sequences, with 5.2% occurring only once. The sample belongs to a study of spatial heterogeneity in lung cancer. The V and J ends lost 4 bases and 4 bases respectively, with 15 bases between them. CDR1 is SGHRS, CDR2 YFSETQ, per germline. The CDR3 spans 14 residues. The specimen comprised PBMCs, sampled at surgery. The sequence was obtained from a female donor with early-stage non-small cell lung cancer. The chain links TRBV5-1 to TRBJ2-7; D uncertain. The CDR3 loop reads CASSPNTAGYEQYF. CDR3 DNA sequence: TGCGCCAGCAGCCCAAATACCGCCGGGTACGAGCAGTACTTC.